The rows below give T cell receptor beta chains drawn from one sample of a study of Ad26.COV2.S vaccination and SARS-CoV-2 variants. TCRdb's table, derived via immunoSEQ multiplex PCR, lists solely in-frame clones and lacks some. The table records about 330,000 clones, roughly 90% of them present only once. Sequenced material: peripheral blood, taken in a trial of Ad26.COV2.S vaccine versus placebo. Receptor source: a person between 18 and 60 years old who received the Ad26.COV2.S COVID-19 vaccine or a placebo. Each CDR3 is given with its conserved first and last residue. The D gene is left open where the match is weak. The size field is filled for only some rows; it gives once, few, many or a size class.

v_call: TRBV18; j_call: TRBJ2-4; clone_size: NA; d_call: TRBD2; cdr3_nt: TGTGCCAGCTCACCGGGAGGGAAAGCCAAAAACATTCAGTACTTC; cdr3_aa: CASSPGGKAKNIQYF
v_call: TRBV5-6; j_call: TRBJ2-6; clone_size: NA; d_call: NA; cdr3_nt: TGTGCCAGCAGCTTAACGGGGGCCAACGTCCTGACTTTC; cdr3_aa: CASSLTGANVLTF
v_call: TRBV14; j_call: TRBJ2-7; clone_size: NA; d_call: TRBD1; cdr3_nt: TGTGCCAGCAGCCAGCACCGGGACAGGCTCTACGAGCAGTACTTC; cdr3_aa: CASSQHRDRLYEQYF
v_call: TRBV30; j_call: TRBJ1-3; clone_size: NA; d_call: NA; cdr3_nt: TGTGCCTGGAGTGGACGTGGGCCTGGAAACACCATATATTTT; cdr3_aa: CAWSGRGPGNTIYF
v_call: TRBV6-2/TRBV6-3; j_call: TRBJ1-2; clone_size: few; d_call: NA; cdr3_nt: TGTGCCAGCAGTAACGGTCCGCGGGATGGCTACACCTTC; cdr3_aa: CASSNGPRDGYTF
v_call: TRBV19; j_call: TRBJ2-3; clone_size: NA; d_call: NA; cdr3_nt: TGTGCCAGTAATGTCGGGACACCCTTTAGCACAGATACGCAGTATTTT; cdr3_aa: CASNVGTPFSTDTQYF
v_call: TRBV4-1; j_call: TRBJ1-2; clone_size: NA; d_call: NA; cdr3_nt: TGCGCCAGCAGCTACCGGGACCTAACATATGGCTACACCTTC; cdr3_aa: CASSYRDLTYGYTF
v_call: TRBV11-3; j_call: TRBJ2-1; clone_size: NA; d_call: NA; cdr3_nt: TGTGCCAGCAGCTCTCTAGCGTACGAGCAGTTCTTC; cdr3_aa: CASSSLAYEQFF
v_call: TRBV5-4; j_call: TRBJ2-3; clone_size: NA; d_call: NA; cdr3_nt: TGTGCCAGCAGCGCCGCTCCCGGAGGAGATACGCAGTATTTT; cdr3_aa: CASSAAPGGDTQYF
v_call: TRBV19; j_call: TRBJ1-2; clone_size: NA; d_call: TRBD1; cdr3_nt: TGTGCCAGTAGTATCGAAAGGGGGCATCACACCTTC; cdr3_aa: CASSIERGHHTF
v_call: TRBV15; j_call: TRBJ1-3; clone_size: NA; d_call: NA; cdr3_nt: TGTGCCACCAGCAGAGATAAGGGAAATGGAAACACCATATATTTT; cdr3_aa: CATSRDKGNGNTIYF
v_call: TRBV7-2; j_call: TRBJ2-1; clone_size: NA; d_call: TRBD2; cdr3_nt: TGTGCCAGCAGCTTAGCGCGGGAGGGTGAGCAGTTCTTC; cdr3_aa: CASSLAREGEQFF
v_call: TRBV11-2; j_call: TRBJ2-1; clone_size: once; d_call: NA; cdr3_nt: TGTGCCAGCAGCCCGGAGGGGGGGGACAATGAGCAGTTCTTC; cdr3_aa: CASSPEGGDNEQFF
v_call: TRBV7-2; j_call: TRBJ1-2; clone_size: NA; d_call: NA; cdr3_nt: TGTGCCAGCAGCCTCGGGGGGGGAGACTATGGCTACACCTTC; cdr3_aa: CASSLGGGDYGYTF
v_call: TRBV10-3; j_call: TRBJ2-7; clone_size: NA; d_call: TRBD1; cdr3_nt: TGTGCCTCCCGGGACAGGGGTATGTACGAGCAGTACTTC; cdr3_aa: CASRDRGMYEQYF
v_call: TRBV7-9; j_call: TRBJ2-1; clone_size: once; d_call: NA; cdr3_nt: TGTGCCAGCTCTTTGGTAGGCGATGAGCAGTTCTTC; cdr3_aa: CASSLVGDEQFF
v_call: TRBV25-1; j_call: TRBJ1-2; clone_size: NA; d_call: NA; cdr3_nt: TGTGCCAGCAGTGAACTCCAAGACTATGGCTACACCTTC; cdr3_aa: CASSELQDYGYTF
v_call: TRBV25-1; j_call: TRBJ2-1; clone_size: NA; d_call: NA; cdr3_nt: TGTGCCAGCAGTGAATCGGTGGTGCAGAATCATGAGCAGTTCTTC; cdr3_aa: CASSESVVQNHEQFF
v_call: TRBV27; j_call: TRBJ1-2; clone_size: NA; d_call: TRBD1; cdr3_nt: TGTGCCAGCAGTTTCGGCCCGACAGGGGTATCCTATGGCTACACCTTC; cdr3_aa: CASSFGPTGVSYGYTF
v_call: TRBV28; j_call: TRBJ1-2; clone_size: NA; d_call: NA; cdr3_nt: TGTGCCAGCCGACCTCCTAACTATGGCTACACCTTC; cdr3_aa: CASRPPNYGYTF
v_call: TRBV23-1; j_call: TRBJ1-1; clone_size: NA; d_call: TRBD1; cdr3_nt: TGCGCCAGCGGACCTCACAGGGGTAGTGGCACTGAAGCTTTCTTT; cdr3_aa: CASGPHRGSGTEAFF
v_call: TRBV4-1; j_call: TRBJ2-1; clone_size: once; d_call: NA; cdr3_nt: TGCGCCAGCAGCCAAGTCGTTTGGTTGGGTGAGCAGTTCTTC; cdr3_aa: CASSQVVWLGEQFF
v_call: TRBV6-5; j_call: TRBJ2-5; clone_size: NA; d_call: NA; cdr3_nt: TGTGCCACCGCCCGCGGGGTTTGGGAGACCCAGTACTTC; cdr3_aa: CATARGVWETQYF
v_call: TRBV30; j_call: TRBJ1-2; clone_size: NA; d_call: NA; cdr3_nt: TGTGCCTGGAGTGAACAGGGATTCGGCTACACCTTC; cdr3_aa: CAWSEQGFGYTF
v_call: TRBV19; j_call: TRBJ1-6; clone_size: NA; d_call: NA; cdr3_nt: TGTGCCAGTAGTATGGGCGTGGGGCCCCTCCACTTT; cdr3_aa: CASSMGVGPLHF